Listed below are T cell receptor beta chains from one sample, sequenced in a study of blood T cells in healthy people across ages. TCRdb itself ran the 5' RACE reads through MiXCR, one entry per CDR3 protein. The table lists roughly 800,000 distinct CDR3 sequences, 25% of them singletons. In addition, the sample was reused for a study of T cells of mothers and their children.

Sequencing was performed on blood. These TCRs come from a boy between 10 and 17 years old in good health. CDR3s include the opening cysteine and the closing phenylalanine or tryptophan. Each record gives: clone size, V gene, D gene, J gene, CDR3 protein, CDR3 DNA. D genes are given only for firm matches. Rows give clone size only sometimes, using once, few, many, or a class for an expanded clone.

clone size: few
V gene: TRBV18
D gene: TRBD1
J gene: TRBJ2-5
CDR3 protein: CASSLNRDREETQYF
CDR3 DNA: TGTGCCAGCTCATTGAACCGGGACAGAGAAGAGACCCAGTACTTC

clone size: .
V gene: TRBV29-1
D gene: TRBD1
J gene: TRBJ1-2
CDR3 protein: CSVEGQGEIDYGYTF
CDR3 DNA: TGCAGCGTTGAGGGCCAGGGGGAGATTGACTATGGCTACACCTTC

clone size: few
V gene: TRBV27
D gene: TRBD1
J gene: TRBJ2-5
CDR3 protein: CASSPWTGGPETQYF
CDR3 DNA: TGTGCCAGCAGTCCTTGGACAGGGGGCCCGGAGACCCAGTACTTC

clone size: .
V gene: TRBV20-1
D gene: .
J gene: TRBJ2-7
CDR3 protein: CSATGSGNYEQYF
CDR3 DNA: TGCAGTGCTACGGGGTCAGGGAACTACGAGCAGTACTTC

clone size: few
V gene: TRBV5-1
D gene: .
J gene: TRBJ2-5
CDR3 protein: CASSQWAQETQYF
CDR3 DNA: TGCGCCAGCAGTCAGTGGGCACAAGAGACCCAGTACTTC

clone size: few
V gene: TRBV7-3
D gene: .
J gene: TRBJ2-1
CDR3 protein: CASSLLRDTQQFF
CDR3 DNA: TGTGCCAGCAGCCTTCTTAGGGATACTCAGCAGTTCTTC

clone size: .
V gene: TRBV20-1
D gene: TRBD1
J gene: TRBJ2-7
CDR3 protein: CSARVTTGITYEQYF
CDR3 DNA: TGCAGTGCTAGAGTAACGACAGGGATAACCTACGAGCAGTACTTC

clone size: .
V gene: TRBV11-1
D gene: .
J gene: TRBJ1-1
CDR3 protein: CASSYQGATEAFF
CDR3 DNA: TGTGCCAGCAGCTATCAAGGGGCCACTGAAGCTTTCTTT

clone size: few
V gene: TRBV7-9
D gene: .
J gene: TRBJ1-4
CDR3 protein: CASSRDGNPFF
CDR3 DNA: TGTGCCAGCAGCCGGGACGGAAATCCGTTTTTT

clone size: .
V gene: TRBV6-5
D gene: .
J gene: TRBJ2-5
CDR3 protein: CASSSTLGETQYF
CDR3 DNA: TGTGCCAGCAGTTCCACGCTGGGGGAGACCCAGTACTTC

clone size: .
V gene: TRBV7-8
D gene: TRBD2
J gene: TRBJ2-5
CDR3 protein: CASSSRGTSGETQYF
CDR3 DNA: TGTGCCAGCAGCTCCCGAGGGACTAGCGGGGAGACCCAGTACTTC